The text below deals with one T cell receptor beta chain. As for time point: before trial treatment. The data originate from a study of low-dose radiotherapy and immunotherapy resistance in tumors. cDNA synthesis used a TRAV/TRBV-specific primer set for both chains. The TCRs were subjected to amplification over about 20 PCR cycles employing a constant-region primer in conjunction with a V-primer adapter. TCRdb re-analysed the reads in MiXCR, keeping a single row per CDR3 protein. In the table there are 59,000 or so distinct CDR3 sequences, 26% of which are singletons. The CDR3 runs 14 residues. CDR1 is SGHRS and CDR2 is YFSETQ in the germline V gene. Trimming cost V 2 bases and J 6 bases, with 9 bases left between them.

The chain carries TRBV5-1 and TRBJ1-6; a possible D gene is TRBD1 (5 bases). This TCR was sampled from a male donor with rectosigmoid adenocarcinoma. This sample comprised PBMCs, obtained before treatment. CDR3 nucleotides: TGCGCCAGCAGCTTTTGGGGGACTAATTCACCCCTCCACTTT. It specifies CASSFWGTNSPLHF.